Listed below are T cell receptor beta chains from one sample, sequenced in a study of T cells in Graves' hyperthyroidism and ophthalmopathy. TCRdb re-derived calls from the multiplex PCR reads in MiXCR, one entry per CDR3 protein. The sample lists about 290,000 distinct CDR3 sequences, roughly 13% occurring once. Sequencing was carried out using blood. These receptors were collected from a woman in her forties with Graves' hyperthyroidism. The CDR3 runs from the conserved cysteine through the conserved F or W. Fields, in order: D gene, J gene, clone size, V gene, CDR3 protein, CDR3 DNA. The D gene is left open where the match is weak. Clone sizes are given selectively: once, few, many, or a class where the clone is expanded.

D gene: .
J gene: TRBJ2-5
clone size: .
V gene: TRBV5-1
CDR3 protein: CASSLQGGASQETQYF
CDR3 DNA: TGCGCCAGCAGCTTGCAAGGTGGCGCATCCCAAGAGACCCAGTACTTC

D gene: TRBD1
J gene: TRBJ2-7
clone size: .
V gene: TRBV28
CDR3 protein: CASSQGGTGIYEQYF
CDR3 DNA: TGTGCCAGCAGCCAGGGGGGGACAGGGATCTACGAGCAGTACTTC

D gene: TRBD2
J gene: TRBJ2-1
clone size: .
V gene: TRBV5-4
CDR3 protein: CASSPLAGGPSGINEQFF
CDR3 DNA: TGTGCCAGCAGCCCTCTAGCGGGAGGGCCATCGGGCATAAATGAGCAGTTCTTC

D gene: .
J gene: TRBJ2-1
clone size: few
V gene: TRBV18
CDR3 protein: CASSPPGLSSYNEQFF
CDR3 DNA: TGTGCCAGCTCACCACCCGGACTCAGCTCCTACAATGAGCAGTTCTTC

D gene: .
J gene: TRBJ2-1
clone size: many
V gene: TRBV2
CDR3 protein: CASSRRDEQFF
CDR3 DNA: TGTGCCAGCAGTCGAAGGGATGAGCAGTTCTTC

D gene: .
J gene: TRBJ2-5
clone size: many
V gene: TRBV5-8
CDR3 protein: CASSLGTEGGETQYF
CDR3 DNA: TGTGCCAGCAGCCTTGGGACAGAGGGAGGGGAGACCCAGTACTTC

D gene: .
J gene: TRBJ2-7
clone size: few
V gene: TRBV6-2/TRBV6-3
CDR3 protein: CASRPWRGRYEQYF
CDR3 DNA: TGTGCCAGCAGACCCTGGCGGGGCCGCTACGAGCAGTACTTC

D gene: TRBD2
J gene: TRBJ2-1
clone size: many
V gene: TRBV19
CDR3 protein: CASSIGTSGTTEQFF
CDR3 DNA: TGTGCCAGTAGTATAGGGACTAGCGGGACGACTGAGCAGTTCTTC

D gene: .
J gene: TRBJ2-4
clone size: .
V gene: TRBV20-1
CDR3 protein: CSAGQGGHIQYF
CDR3 DNA: TGCAGTGCGGGGCAGGGGGGACACATTCAGTACTTC

D gene: .
J gene: TRBJ1-2
clone size: .
V gene: TRBV6-1
CDR3 protein: CASSPRENYGYTF
CDR3 DNA: TGTGCCAGCAGCCCCCGGGAGAACTATGGCTACACCTTC

D gene: .
J gene: TRBJ1-2
clone size: many
V gene: TRBV29-1
CDR3 protein: CSVEEGEEGYGYTF
CDR3 DNA: TGCAGCGTTGAGGAGGGAGAGGAGGGATATGGCTACACCTTC

D gene: .
J gene: TRBJ1-5
clone size: many
V gene: TRBV28
CDR3 protein: CATQEGESNQPQHF
CDR3 DNA: TGTGCCACCCAGGAGGGGGAGAGCAATCAGCCCCAGCATTTT

D gene: TRBD2
J gene: TRBJ2-1
clone size: .
V gene: TRBV7-9
CDR3 protein: CASSLASTSGKVNEQFF
CDR3 DNA: TGTGCCAGCAGCTTAGCGAGTACTAGCGGGAAGGTCAATGAGCAGTTCTTC

D gene: .
J gene: TRBJ2-1
clone size: .
V gene: TRBV9
CDR3 protein: CASSVGGRSSYNEQFF
CDR3 DNA: TGTGCCAGCAGCGTGGGGGGGCGCAGTTCCTACAATGAGCAGTTCTTC